Listed here are 23 T cell receptor beta chains from one sample, sequenced in a study of cytomegalovirus exposure and HLA in healthy donors (dated by TCRdb to the late 2010s). Receptor amplification or capture employed the immunoSEQ multiplex PCR assay. The multiplex PCR relied on a mix of 60 forward primers for TCR Vbeta segments and 13 reverse primers for TCR Jbeta segments. The immuneACCESS repertoire file appears here via TCRdb, limited to in-frame rearrangements. These files lack a portion of the clones; in checked studies, under half of the deficit traces to unresolved V genes, and the cause of the others is not known. Here the sample has approximately 130,000 clones; 70% to 90% occur a single time. The ten biggest clones cover about 1.5% of the sample. Sequencing was done on a sample of PBMCs. These receptor sequences come from a man aged 40-50 years in good health and CMV-seronegative.

J is TRBJ2-3 and V is TRBV13; TRBD2 aligns across 16 bases. The CDR3 is 16 residues long. After removal of 4 bases from V and 6 bases from J, the junction contained 4 bases not matched to a gene. Germline assignment: CDR1 PRHDT and CDR2 FYEKMQ (reference sequence). Here the CDR3 DNA reads TGTGCCAGCAGCTCCGGGGGACTAGCGGGGGGGGATACGCAGTATTTT. It encodes CASSSGGLAGGDTQYF. Full variable domain (remainder filled in from reference TRBV13 and TRBJ2-3): AAGVIQSPRHLIKEKRETATLKCYPIPRHDTVYWYQQGPGQDPQFLISFYEKMQSDKGSIPDRFSAQQFSDYHSELNMSSLELGDSALYFCASSSGGLAGGDTQYFGPGTRLTVL.

CDR3 sequence (DNA): TGTGCCAGCAGCTCCTACACCAGGGATGCAGTCTCACCCCTCCACTTT. Protein product: CASSSYTRDAVSPLHF. The chain employs TRBV13 and TRBJ1-6; TRBD1 is a possible D gene (5 bases). Germline V gene data show CDR1 as PRHDT and CDR2 as FYEKMQ (reference sequence). There are 16 residues in the CDR3. V lost 4 bases and J 10 bases, leaving 20 bases between the germline ends. Complete variable domain (other parts from reference TRBV13 and TRBJ1-6): AAGVIQSPRHLIKEKRETATLKCYPIPRHDTVYWYQQGPGQDPQFLISFYEKMQSDKGSIPDRFSAQQFSDYHSELNMSSLELGDSALYFCASSSYTRDAVSPLHFGNGTRLTVT.

This clone has more than one count but fewer than ten. In DNA form, the CDR3 reads TGTGCCAGCAGTTTATGGGGGACAGGGAGTGAGGGGGAAAAACTGTTTTTT. Translating gives CASSLWGTGSEGEKLFF. The chain uses TRBV28 and TRBJ1-4, with 9 bases identical to TRBD1. V shed 0 bases and J 8 bases; nucleotides not matched to a gene: 10. The germline CDR1 and CDR2 sequences are MDHEN and SYDVKM. The CDR3 extends over 17 amino acids. Looking up the rest from reference TRBV28 and TRBJ1-4 gives the full variable domain: DVKVTQSSRYLVKRTGEKVFLECVQDMDHENMFWYRQDPGLGLRLIYFSYDVKMKEKGDIPEGYSVSREKKERFSLILESASTNQTSMYLCASSLWGTGSEGEKLFFGSGTQLSVL.

The chain combines TRBV4-3 with TRBJ2-2, with 7 bases identical to TRBD2. With V trimmed by 4 bases and J by 3 bases, 8 bases remained unmatched. The CDR3 covers 16 residues. Germline V lookup: CDR1 LGHNA, CDR2 YSLEER. DNA of the CDR3: TGCGCCAGCAGCCGGGCCTCTAGCGGAGACACCGGGGAGCTGTTTTTT. Its protein is CASSRASSGDTGELFF.

The chain combines TRBV4-1 with TRBJ2-1; tentatively, D is TRBD2 (6 bases). CDR3 length: 12 amino acids. Germline V gives CDR1 MGHRA, CDR2 YSYEKL. V gave up 4 bases and J gave up 8 bases, with 9 bases separating them. The CDR3 loop is CASSPTGDEQFF. The CDR3 nucleotides are TGCGCCAGCAGCCCCACGGGGGATGAGCAGTTCTTC.

This sequence joins TRBV29-1 and TRBJ2-5, with 7 nucleotides matching TRBD1. The trim removed 2 bases at V and 5 bases at J, leaving 5 bases unmatched. The CDR3 length is 13 residues. CDR1 and CDR2 from the germline V gene are SQVTM and ANQGSEA. CDR3 residues: CSVEITGAETQYF. CDR3 in DNA: TGCAGCGTTGAAATAACAGGGGCCGAGACCCAGTACTTC.

The rearrangement uses TRBV9 and TRBJ2-1; D is perhaps TRBD1 (7 bases). From germline, CDR1 is SGDLS and CDR2 YYNGEE. CDR3 length: 14 residues. Trimming took 2 bases from V and 3 from J, leaving 9 bases between them. The CDR3 DNA is TGTGCCAGCAGCGTCAGGGGGGTCTACAATGAGCAGTTCTTC. Its translation: CASSVRGVYNEQFF.

The genes are TRBV10-3 and TRBJ2-3; D is ambiguous. Trimming stripped 6 bases from V and 0 bases from J, with 13 bases between. Looked up from germline, CDR1 is ENHRY and CDR2 is SYGVKD. There are 15 residues in the CDR3. In nucleotides, the CDR3 is TGTGCCATCAGGGAAGACGGGTTTAGCACAGATACGCAGTATTTT. The encoded protein is CAIREDGFSTDTQYF.

The rearrangement joins TRBV5-4 to TRBJ2-6; D uncertain. Germline assignment: CDR1 SGHNT and CDR2 YYREEE (reference sequence). V lost 2 bases, J lost 0 bases, and 9 bases lay in between. The CDR3 has 16 amino acids. The CDR3 region is CASSLDTNSGANVLTF. The CDR3 nucleotides read TGTGCCAGCAGCTTAGACACAAACTCTGGGGCCAACGTCCTGACTTTC.

The chain combines TRBV5-1 with TRBJ2-5; 16 nucleotides agree with TRBD2. Germline CDR1 is SGHRS and CDR2 is YFSETQ. The junction had 10 bases not matched to a gene; V was cut back by 7 bases and J by 4 bases. This CDR3 has 17 amino acids. The CDR3 DNA reads as TGCGCCAGCGGAGCAGGGACTAGCGGGGGGGTGAGAGAGACCCAGTACTTC. This codes for CASGAGTSGGVRETQYF.

This clone was counted between two and nine times. The chain has TRBV11-2 and TRBJ1-1; D is ambiguous. The V gene's germline CDR1 is SGHAT and CDR2 FQNNGV. V was shortened by 1 base and J by 4 bases, with 7 bases between the two germline ends. The length of the CDR3 is 13 residues. CDR3 nucleotide sequence: TGTGCCAGCAGCTTAGCACAGTTCACTGAAGCTTTCTTT. Translation gives CASSLAQFTEAFF.

This clone was detected a few times. This rearrangement joins TRBV4-1 to TRBJ2-7; TRBD2 agrees at 7 bases. With 0 bases clipped from V and 2 bases from J, the junction kept 4 bases outside the gene matches. Germline V gives CDR1 MGHRA, CDR2 YSYEKL. CDR3 length: 15 residues. The DNA of the CDR3 is TGCGCCAGCAGCCAAGAGGGAGGGCCCCCCTACGAGCAGTACTTC. Its protein is CASSQEGGPPYEQYF.

The rearrangement uses TRBV7-2 and TRBJ1-6, with unresolved D. Trimming shortened V by 3 bases and J by 8 bases, and 11 bases separated the two germline ends. This CDR3 has 14 amino acids. The germline gives CDR1 SGHTA, CDR2 FQGNSA. The chain's CDR3 is CASSFEPIDSPLHF. In DNA form, the CDR3 reads TGTGCCAGCAGCTTCGAACCTATTGATTCACCCCTCCACTTT.

CDR3 residues: CASSDTSGRGNGYTF. CDR3 in DNA: TGTGCCAGCAGTGATACCTCAGGCAGGGGGAATGGCTACACCTTC. The chain combines TRBV25-1 with TRBJ1-2; 7 positions match TRBD1. The CDR3 totals 15 residues. V dropped 3 bases and J dropped 6; count of bases not matched to a gene: 10. Germline-derived CDR1 and CDR2 are MGHDK and SYGVNS.

Note on this clone: This same CDR3 is encoded by further DNA sequences in the sample. The V call is TRBV18, the J call TRBJ1-2; D may be TRBD1 (6 bases). The CDR3 spans 13 residues. The V gene lost 3 bases and the J gene lost 5 bases, with 10 bases spanning the gap. CDR1 and CDR2 (germline): KGHSH, LQKENI. The CDR3 DNA reads as TGTGCCAGCTCACCTGGACAGAGTTATGGCTACACCTTC. This gives the protein CASSPGQSYGYTF.

This chain joins TRBV9 and TRBJ2-1, with D perhaps matching TRBD2 (6 bases). Trimming pared 2 bases from V and 7 bases from J, leaving 13 bases between. The CDR3 has 14 amino acids. The V gene's germline CDR1 is SGDLS and CDR2 YYNGEE. CDR3 bases: TGTGCCAGCAGCGTTCCCACTAGCCGGAATGAGCAGTTCTTC. Amino acid sequence: CASSVPTSRNEQFF.

The CDR3 spells CATSTRTGNQPQHF. In DNA, the CDR3 is TGTGCCACCAGCACCCGGACAGGGAATCAGCCCCAGCATTTT. The rearrangement links TRBV15 to TRBJ1-5; 8 nucleotides agree with TRBD1. The ends lost 4 bases at V and 4 bases at J; junction bases unmatched: 3. This CDR3 region has 14 residues. Looked up from germline, CDR1 is LNHNV and CDR2 is YYDKDF (reference sequence).

This clone was seen a single time. The chain is built from TRBV28 and TRBJ1-6, with D possibly matching TRBD1 (6 bases). Trimming took 7 bases from V and 7 from J, leaving 14 bases between them. Germline V lookup: CDR1 MDHEN, CDR2 SYDVKM. This CDR3 comprises 14 residues. The chain's CDR3 is CASIQDRQNSPLHF. As DNA, the CDR3 is TGTGCCAGCATCCAAGACAGGCAAAATTCACCCCTCCACTTT. The whole variable domain, filled in from reference TRBV28 and TRBJ1-6, reads DVKVTQSSRYLVKRTGEKVFLECVQDMDHENMFWYRQDPGLGLRLIYFSYDVKMKEKGDIPEGYSVSREKKERFSLILESASTNQTSMYLCASIQDRQNSPLHFGNGTRLTVT.

The rearrangement uses TRBV4-1 and TRBJ2-1; no firm D call. The V gene's germline CDR1 is MGHRA and CDR2 YSYEKL. V was cut by 1 base and J by 0 bases, with 7 bases left in between. The CDR3 spans 15 residues. The CDR3 DNA reads TGCGCCAGCAGCCAAGCGACTGACTCCTACAATGAGCAGTTCTTC. Translation: CASSQATDSYNEQFF.

The chain couples TRBV4-3 to TRBJ1-2; possible D gene TRBD1, 5 bases. CDR1 and CDR2 from the germline V gene are LGHNA and YSLEER. Trimming took off 4 bases at V and 1 base at J, with 16 bases between the two ends. CDR3 length equals 16 residues. The CDR3 DNA reads TGCGCCAGCAGCCCCATACGGGGCGGGGATAACTATGGCTACACCTTC. Translation gives CASSPIRGGDNYGYTF.

This clone was seen only once. This chain joins TRBV7-2 and TRBJ1-2; weak D call: TRBD1 (6 bases). Trimming removed 5 bases at V and 4 bases at J, with 20 bases between. Germline V gene lookup returns CDR1 SGHTA and CDR2 FQGNSA. The CDR3 spans 16 residues. For the CDR3, the DNA is TGTGCCAGCAGCGCAAAGACAGGCCAGGTCCTCTATGGCTACACCTTC. This sequence encodes CASSAKTGQVLYGYTF.

This clone was observed a handful of times. The chain joins TRBV4-3 to TRBJ2-4, with a possible D match to TRBD2 (7 bases). V was trimmed by 1 base and J by 7 bases, leaving 14 bases between them. This CDR3 has 15 amino acids. Germline lookup yields CDR1 LGHNA and CDR2 YSLEER. The CDR3 region has the DNA TGCGCCAGCAGCCAAGGTGCGGGGGCTGTCAACATTCAGTACTTC. This gives the protein CASSQGAGAVNIQYF.

This clone was found once. This rearrangement joins TRBV29-1 to TRBJ2-3; tentative D call: TRBD2 (5 bases). The length of the CDR3 is 14 residues. CDR1 is SQVTM, CDR2 ANQGSEA, per germline. The V gene lost 6 bases and the J gene lost 6 bases, with 19 bases spanning the gap. The CDR3 nucleotides read TGCAGCGTGGTCGTTCAGGAGGTTACGGATACGCAGTATTTT. Encoded protein: CSVVVQEVTDTQYF.